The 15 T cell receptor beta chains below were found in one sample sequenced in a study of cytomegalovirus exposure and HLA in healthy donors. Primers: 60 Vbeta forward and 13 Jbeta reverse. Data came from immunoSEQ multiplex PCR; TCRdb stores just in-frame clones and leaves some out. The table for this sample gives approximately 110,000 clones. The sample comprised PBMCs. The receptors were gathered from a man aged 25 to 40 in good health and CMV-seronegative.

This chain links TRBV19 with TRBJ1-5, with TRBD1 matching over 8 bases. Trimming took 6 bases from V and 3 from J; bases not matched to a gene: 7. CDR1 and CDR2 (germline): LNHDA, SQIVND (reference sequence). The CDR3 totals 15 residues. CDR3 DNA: TGTGCCAGTAGAGAGGACAGGGAATACAATCAGCCCCAGCATTTT. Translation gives CASREDREYNQPQHF.

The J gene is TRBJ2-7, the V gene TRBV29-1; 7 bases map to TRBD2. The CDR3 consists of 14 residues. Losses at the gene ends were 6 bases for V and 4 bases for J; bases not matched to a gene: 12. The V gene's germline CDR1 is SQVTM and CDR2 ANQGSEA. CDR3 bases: TGCAGCGTGAAGCCTCTAGCGGAAACGTACGAGCAGTACTTC. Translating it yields CSVKPLAETYEQYF.

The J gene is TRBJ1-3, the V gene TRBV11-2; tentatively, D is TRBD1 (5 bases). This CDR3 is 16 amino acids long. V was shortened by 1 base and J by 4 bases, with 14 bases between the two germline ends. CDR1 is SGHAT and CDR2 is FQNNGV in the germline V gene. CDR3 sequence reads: CASSLGQSYLGNTIYF. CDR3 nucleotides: TGTGCCAGCAGCTTAGGACAGTCTTATCTGGGAAACACCATATATTTT.

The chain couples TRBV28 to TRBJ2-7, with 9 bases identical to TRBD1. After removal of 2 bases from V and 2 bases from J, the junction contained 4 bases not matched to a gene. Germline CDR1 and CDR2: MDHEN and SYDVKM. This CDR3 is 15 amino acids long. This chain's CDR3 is CASSLMDRGAYEQYF. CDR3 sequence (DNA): TGTGCCAGCAGTTTAATGGACAGGGGCGCCTACGAGCAGTACTTC.

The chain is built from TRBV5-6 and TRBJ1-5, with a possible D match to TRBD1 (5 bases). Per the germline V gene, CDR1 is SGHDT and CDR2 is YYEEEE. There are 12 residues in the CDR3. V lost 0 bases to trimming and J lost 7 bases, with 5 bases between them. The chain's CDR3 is CASSLAGQPQHF. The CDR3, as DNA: TGTGCCAGCAGCTTGGCAGGGCAGCCCCAGCATTTT.

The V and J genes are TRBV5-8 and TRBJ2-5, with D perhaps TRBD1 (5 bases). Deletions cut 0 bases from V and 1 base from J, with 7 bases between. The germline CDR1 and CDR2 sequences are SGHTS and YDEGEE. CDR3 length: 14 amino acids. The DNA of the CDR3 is TGTGCCAGCAGCTTGGGCAGGGCCCAAGAGACCCAGTACTTC. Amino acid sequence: CASSLGRAQETQYF.

The CDR3 DNA is TGTGCCAGCAGTTATTCGGGGGAGGGCAATCAGCCCCAGCATTTT. Protein: CASSYSGEGNQPQHF. This sequence joins TRBV6-5 and TRBJ1-5; perhaps TRBD1 as D (5 bases). Germline loops: CDR1 MNHEY, CDR2 SVGAGI. CDR3 length: 15 amino acids. The ends were cut back, 3 bases at V and 2 bases at J, with 11 bases in the middle.

The DNA of the CDR3 is TGTGCCAGCAGTTCGCCGACAGGGGTCACTGAAGCTTTCTTT. It encodes CASSSPTGVTEAFF. The chain combines TRBV28 with TRBJ1-1; TRBD1 matches at 8 bases. Trimming cost V 4 bases and J 4 bases; bases outside gene matches: 5. CDR1 is MDHEN, CDR2 SYDVKM, per germline. The CDR3 totals 14 residues.

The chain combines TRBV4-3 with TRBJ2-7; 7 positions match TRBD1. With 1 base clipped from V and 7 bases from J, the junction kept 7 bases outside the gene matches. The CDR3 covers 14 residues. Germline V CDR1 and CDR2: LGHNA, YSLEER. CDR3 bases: TGCGCCAGCAGCCAAGGACAGGGTTTGGGGGAGCAGTACTTC. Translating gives CASSQGQGLGEQYF.

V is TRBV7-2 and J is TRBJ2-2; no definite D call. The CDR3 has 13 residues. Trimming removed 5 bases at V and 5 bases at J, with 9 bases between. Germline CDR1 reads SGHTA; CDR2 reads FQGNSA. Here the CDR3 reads CASSPPRTGELFF. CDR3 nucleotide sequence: TGTGCCAGCAGCCCGCCGCGTACCGGGGAGCTGTTTTTT.

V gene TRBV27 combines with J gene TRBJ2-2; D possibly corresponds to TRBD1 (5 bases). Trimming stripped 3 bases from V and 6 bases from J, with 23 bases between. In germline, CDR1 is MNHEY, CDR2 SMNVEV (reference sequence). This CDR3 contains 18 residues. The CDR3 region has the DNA TGTGCCAGCAGTTTCTCCATACTGGGGCCAGGGATCGCCGGGGAGCTGTTTTTT. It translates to CASSFSILGPGIAGELFF.

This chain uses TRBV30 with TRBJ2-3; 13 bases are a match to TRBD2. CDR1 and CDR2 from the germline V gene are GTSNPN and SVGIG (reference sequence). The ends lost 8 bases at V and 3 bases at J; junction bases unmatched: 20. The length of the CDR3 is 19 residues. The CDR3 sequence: CAQIGGLAGTDPGTDTQYF. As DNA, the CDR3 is TGTGCCCAGATCGGGGGACTAGCGGGAACCGATCCTGGTACAGATACGCAGTATTTT.

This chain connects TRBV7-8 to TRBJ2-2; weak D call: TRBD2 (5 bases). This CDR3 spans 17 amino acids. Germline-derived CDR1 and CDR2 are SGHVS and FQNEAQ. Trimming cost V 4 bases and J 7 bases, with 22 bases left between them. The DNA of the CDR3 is TGTGCCAGCAGCTCCCCCTGGCGGGTTCCCAGGAGCGGGGAGCTGTTTTTT. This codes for CASSSPWRVPRSGELFF.

CDR3 in DNA: TGTGCCAGCAGCTTAGCGGGACAGGGCTACAATGAGCAGTTCTTC. Its translation: CASSLAGQGYNEQFF. The chain uses TRBV7-2 and TRBJ2-1; TRBD1 aligns across 9 bases. V gave up 0 bases and J gave up 3 bases; unmatched junction bases: 0. Looked up from germline, CDR1 is SGHTA and CDR2 is FQGNSA. CDR3 length: 15 amino acids.

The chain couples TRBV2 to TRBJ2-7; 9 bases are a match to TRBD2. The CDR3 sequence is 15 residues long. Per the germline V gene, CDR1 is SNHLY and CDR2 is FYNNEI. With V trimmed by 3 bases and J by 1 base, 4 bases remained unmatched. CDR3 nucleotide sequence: TGTGCCAGCAGTGACCCGAGCGGGAGGTCCTACGAGCAGTACTTC. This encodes CASSDPSGRSYEQYF.